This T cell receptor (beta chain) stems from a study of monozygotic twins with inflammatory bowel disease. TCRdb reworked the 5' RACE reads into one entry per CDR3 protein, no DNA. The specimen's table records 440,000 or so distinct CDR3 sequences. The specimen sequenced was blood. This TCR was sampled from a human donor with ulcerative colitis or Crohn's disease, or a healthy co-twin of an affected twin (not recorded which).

The CDR3 sequence: CASSPGSTNEKLFF. This rearrangement joins TRBV5-1 to TRBJ1-4; the D call from TCRdb, TRBD1, cannot be confirmed without DNA. The germline gives CDR1 SGHRS, CDR2 YFSETQ. The CDR3 contains 14 residues.